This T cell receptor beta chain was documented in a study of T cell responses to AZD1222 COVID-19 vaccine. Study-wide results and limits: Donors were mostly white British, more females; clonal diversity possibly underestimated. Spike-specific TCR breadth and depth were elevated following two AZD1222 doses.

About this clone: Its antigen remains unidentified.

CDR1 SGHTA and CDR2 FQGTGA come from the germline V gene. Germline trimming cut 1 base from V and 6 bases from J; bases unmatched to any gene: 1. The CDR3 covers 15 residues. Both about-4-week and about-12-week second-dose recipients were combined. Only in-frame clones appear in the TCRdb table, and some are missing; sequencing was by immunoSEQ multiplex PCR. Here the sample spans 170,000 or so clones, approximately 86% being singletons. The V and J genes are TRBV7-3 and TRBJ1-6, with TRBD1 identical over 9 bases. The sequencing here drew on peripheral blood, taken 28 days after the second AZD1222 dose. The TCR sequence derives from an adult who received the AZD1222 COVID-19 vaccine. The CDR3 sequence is CASSLMTGGNSPLHF. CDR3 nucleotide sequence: TGTGCCAGCAGCTTAATGACAGGGGGTAATTCACCCCTCCACTTT.